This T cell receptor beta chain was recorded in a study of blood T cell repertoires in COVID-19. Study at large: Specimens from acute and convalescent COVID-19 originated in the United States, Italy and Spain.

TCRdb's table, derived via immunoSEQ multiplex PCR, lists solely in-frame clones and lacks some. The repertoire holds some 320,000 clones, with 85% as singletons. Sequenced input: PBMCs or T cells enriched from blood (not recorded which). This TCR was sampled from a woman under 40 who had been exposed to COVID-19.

This CDR3 is CASTTGNQPQHF. The CDR3 DNA follows: TGTGCCAGTACAACAGGGAATCAGCCCCAGCATTTT. J is TRBJ1-5 and V is TRBV28, with D possibly being TRBD1 (6 bases). Germline V lookup: CDR1 MDHEN, CDR2 SYDVKM. Deletions cut 9 bases from V and 4 bases from J, with 10 bases between. The CDR3 sequence is 12 residues long.